The clone carrying this TCR beta chain was seen a few times. As yet, its antigen is unknown. The source of the sample is a study of CD8 T cells in ankylosing spondylitis. Whole-study findings and limits: A TCR beta motif made of 7 to 9 highly homologous variants seemed typical of ankylosing spondylitis blood.

Germline CDR1 reads SEHNR; CDR2 reads FQNEAQ (reference sequence). This CDR3 comprises 12 residues. Trimming at V came to 5 bases and at J to 9 bases, leaving 5 bases not matched to a gene. TCR beta libraries were made by quantitative 5'-RACE with molecular barcodes. MiXCR was run by TCRdb on the 5' RACE reads, yielding one entry per CDR3 protein. The sample holds a few hundred thousand distinct CDR3 sequences, approximately 22% seen once. The sample comprised blood, either unsorted or a sorted T cell fraction (not recorded which). The chain links TRBV7-9 to TRBJ2-3, with 7 bases matching TRBD1. The source is a male donor with ankylosing spondylitis or in good health (not recorded which). CDR3 sequence: CASSPMDRTQYF. The DNA of the CDR3 is TGTGCCAGCAGCCCGATGGACAGGACGCAGTATTTT.